This paragraph reports one TCR beta chain. In germline, CDR1 is MNHNS, CDR2 SASEGT. The CDR3 spans 14 residues. This specimen comes from a study of cytomegalovirus exposure and HLA in healthy donors. Use of 60 Vbeta and 13 Jbeta primers characterized the PCR. The repertoire was sequenced with immunoSEQ multiplex PCR; TCRdb's copy has only in-frame clones and lacks some. In the table there are 150,000 to 200,000 clones, under 85% of which are singletons. The TCR comes from a male donor in good health and CMV-seronegative. The sequencing sample was made of PBMCs. The rearrangement links TRBV6-1 to TRBJ2-5, with 8 bases that match TRBD1. TRBJ2-7 explains the end of the DNA better; the J call may be wrong. The CDR3 DNA reads TGTGCCAGCAGCCTACAGGGGGGCTCCTACGAGCAGTACTTC. Amino acids: CASSLQGGSYEQYF.